This T cell receptor (beta chain) was identified during a study of persistence of HIV-infected CD4 T cells. Cells were stimulated with overlapping HIV-1 Gag 15-mer peptides. CD40L/CD69 double-negative CD45RO-high memory CD4+ T cells were collected. Unmatched junction bases numbered 14, after V lost 8 bases and J lost 6 bases. Germline V CDR1 and CDR2: MNHEY, SVGAGI. This CDR3 spans 15 amino acids. Comments on this clone: Antigen specificity is unknown.

Sequencing used immunoSEQ version 4 in survey mode. Clones were sequenced by immunoSEQ multiplex PCR, and TCRdb holds only the in-frame ones, with some missing. The sample lists approximately 34,000 clones; 82% were seen once. This chain joins TRBV6-5 and TRBJ1-2; TRBD1 matches 8 bases. This specimen was CD4+ T cells sorted from PBMCs after roughly 18-hour stimulation, taken from a patient who received antiretroviral therapy. The sequence was obtained from an adult woman with HIV who was CMV-seropositive. CDR3 in DNA: TGTGCCAGCCGGGCCTTACAGGGGGAGTACGATGGCTACACCTTC. This codes for CASRALQGEYDGYTF.